This section outlines one TCR beta chain sequence together with its context. The data belong to a study of blood T cell repertoires in COVID-19. The CDR3 is made up of 14 amino acids. V gave up 6 bases and J gave up 0 bases, with 12 bases separating them. CDR1 MNHEY and CDR2 SVGAGI come from the germline V gene. TCRdb's table, derived via immunoSEQ multiplex PCR, lists solely in-frame clones and lacks some. The sample has 260,000 or so clones; roughly 76% are singletons. This chain joins TRBV6-5 and TRBJ2-7; D is perhaps TRBD1 (6 bases). Sample: peripheral blood. This TCR was recovered from a woman aged 80 or over with COVID-19, enrolled during active disease. CDR3 nucleotide sequence: TGTGCCAGCAGCGTTGGGGGCGGCTCCTACGAGCAGTACTTC. Translation: CASSVGGGSYEQYF.